This is a list of T cell receptor beta chains from one sample in a study of vaccination and CD4 T cells after COVID-19. TCRdb reanalysed the PCR reads using MiXCR and keeps one entry per CDR3 protein. The sample lists some 10,000 distinct CDR3 sequences, around 43% occurring once. No antigen has been assigned to these receptors. The specimen was CD4+ T cells from blood, cultured in vitro. The source is a human donor who had recovered from COVID-19. Both conserved end residues are part of each CDR3. D genes are given only for firm matches. Where a row states a size, it is once, few, many or the class of an expanded clone; other rows omit it.

D	V	size	J	CDR3	DNA
NA	TRBV6-1	NA	TRBJ2-6	CASRGLTGLDSGANVLTF	TGTGCCAGCAGAGGGTTGACAGGTTTAGATTCTGGGGCCAACGTCCTGACTTTC
NA	TRBV12-3/TRBV12-4	NA	TRBJ2-3	CASTIRAGLGTDTQYF	TGTGCCAGTACCATCAGGGCGGGACTCGGCACAGATACGCAGTATTTT
TRBD1	TRBV6-5	NA	TRBJ1-1	CASSYRGTGNTEAFF	TGTGCCAGCAGTTACAGAGGGACAGGGAACACTGAAGCTTTCTTT
TRBD1	TRBV2	few	TRBJ2-3	CASSELGQGSVDTQYF	TGTGCCAGCAGTGAATTGGGACAGGGTAGTGTGGATACGCAGTATTTT
TRBD2	TRBV7-9	NA	TRBJ2-1	CASIRSLADNEQFF	TGTGCCAGCATCCGCTCACTAGCGGACAATGAGCAGTTCTTC
TRBD1	TRBV7-8	NA	TRBJ2-6	CASSSRTGAGAGANVLTF	TGTGCCAGCAGCTCCAGGACAGGGGCAGGGGCCGGGGCCAACGTCCTGACTTTC
NA	TRBV27	NA	TRBJ1-1	CASRPSGVRNTEAFF	TGTGCCAGCAGGCCCTCGGGGGTCCGGAACACTGAAGCTTTCTTT
NA	TRBV4-1	NA	TRBJ1-4	CASSQEVGLGEKLFF	TGCGCCAGCAGCCAAGAAGTGGGGTTAGGCGAAAAACTGTTTTTT
NA	TRBV5-4	few	TRBJ1-1	CASSAQGMNTEAFF	TGTGCCAGCAGCGCCCAGGGCATGAACACTGAAGCTTTCTTT
NA	TRBV19	few	TRBJ2-2	CASSIRQVNTGELFF	TGTGCCAGTAGTATCCGACAGGTGAACACCGGGGAGCTGTTTTTT
NA	TRBV9	NA	TRBJ1-2	CASTPLNMAEGSLYGYTF	TGTGCCAGCACTCCCCTCAATATGGCCGAAGGGAGCCTCTATGGCTACACCTTC
NA	TRBV7-2	few	TRBJ2-5	CASSPTRDQETQYF	TGTGCCAGCAGCCCAACCCGGGATCAAGAGACCCAGTACTTC
NA	TRBV7-2	NA	TRBJ2-5	CASSQGGGRRETQYF	TGTGCCAGCAGCCAGGGAGGGGGCAGGAGAGAGACCCAGTACTTC
NA	TRBV7-2	NA	TRBJ1-6	CASSLPGGDSPLHF	TGTGCCAGCAGCCTACCCGGGGGGGATTCACCCCTCCACTTT
NA	TRBV12-3/TRBV12-4	NA	TRBJ2-7	CASSLGRAEQYF	TGTGCCAGCAGTCTAGGCAGGGCCGAGCAGTACTTC
NA	TRBV27	NA	TRBJ1-1	CASSSRMNTEAFF	TGTGCCAGCAGTTCCAGGATGAACACTGAAGCTTTCTTT
TRBD1	TRBV30	once	TRBJ1-1	CARGLGTEAFF	TGTGCAAGGGGGCTGGGGACTGAAGCTTTCTTT